The 8 T cell receptor beta chains in this list originate from one sample, sequenced in a study of blood T cell repertoires in COVID-19. Profiling relied on immunoSEQ multiplex PCR, and the TCRdb table lists in-frame clones only, not all of them. This sample has 250,000 to 400,000 clones, with 85% found just once. The specimen sequenced was PBMCs or T cells enriched from blood (not recorded which). The receptors originated from a woman in her thirties who had been exposed to COVID-19.

In its sample, this clone was seen a few times. V is TRBV18 and J is TRBJ1-1; D unclear. Trimming stripped 6 bases from V and 7 bases from J, with 9 bases between. Per the germline V gene, CDR1 is KGHSH and CDR2 is LQKENI. The CDR3 totals 11 residues. This CDR3 is CASSLPGEAFF. The CDR3 nucleotides are TGTGCCAGCTCCCTCCCAGGTGAAGCTTTCTTT.

This sequence joins TRBV4-2 and TRBJ1-2; 9 nucleotides agree with TRBD1. Germline V gene data show CDR1 as LGHNA and CDR2 as YNFKEQ. The CDR3 has 17 amino acids. J was trimmed by 4 bases and V by 0 bases; bases with no gene match: 9. Here the CDR3 reads CASSQDFGTGSTYGYTF. The DNA of the CDR3 is TGTGCCAGCAGCCAAGATTTCGGGACAGGGTCAACCTATGGCTACACCTTC.

The chain uses TRBV12-3 or TRBV12-4 and TRBJ1-2; 8 bases are a match to TRBD1. With V trimmed by 8 bases and J by 8 bases, 7 bases remained unmatched. This CDR3 spans 12 amino acids. CDR3 region: CASGQGARGYTF. The CDR3 nucleotides are TGTGCCAGCGGTCAGGGGGCGCGCGGCTACACCTTC.

J is TRBJ2-1 and V is TRBV4-1; 16 bases align to TRBD2. CDR1 and CDR2 (germline): MGHRA, YSYEKL. V lost 4 bases and J lost 6; bases outside the gene matches: 6. The CDR3 spans 17 residues. The CDR3 loop is CASSRGLAGGWGNEQFF. Here the CDR3 DNA reads TGCGCCAGCAGCCGGGGACTAGCGGGAGGGTGGGGCAATGAGCAGTTCTTC.

The rearrangement uses TRBV18 and TRBJ1-1, with a weak D call TRBD1 (5 bases). Trimming left V 7 bases short and J 0 bases short, with 12 bases between. From germline, CDR1 is KGHSH and CDR2 LQKENI. This CDR3 is built from 14 residues. The CDR3 loop reads CASLQQGMNTEAFF. DNA for the CDR3: TGTGCCAGCTTGCAGCAGGGAATGAACACTGAAGCTTTCTTT.

The V gene is TRBV20-1, the J gene TRBJ2-1, with D hard to call. Germline CDR1 reads DFQATT; CDR2 reads SNEGSKA (reference sequence). This CDR3 contains 11 residues. The ends were cut back, 3 bases at V and 14 bases at J, with 14 bases in the middle. CDR3 bases: TGCAGTGCTAGTACTCCCGGTAAAGAGTTCTTC. This encodes CSASTPGKEFF.

The genes are TRBV4-1 and TRBJ1-5; no clear D. CDR1 is MGHRA, CDR2 YSYEKL, per germline. CDR3 size: 15 residues. The germline V and J ends were trimmed by 4 bases and 0 bases, with 10 bases remaining between them. This CDR3 reads CASSLRSGSNQPQHF. CDR3 nucleotide sequence: TGCGCCAGCAGCCTAAGATCGGGTAGCAATCAGCCCCAGCATTTT.

This clone has just one count. The chain links TRBV5-8 to TRBJ2-1, with 10 bases matching TRBD2. The junction had 3 bases not matched to a gene; V was cut back by 0 bases and J by 6 bases. From germline, CDR1 is SGHTS and CDR2 YDEGEE. CDR3 length: 15 amino acids. The CDR3 DNA follows: TGTGCCAGCAGCTTGGGACTAGCGGGTATCAATGAGCAGTTCTTC. It encodes CASSLGLAGINEQFF.